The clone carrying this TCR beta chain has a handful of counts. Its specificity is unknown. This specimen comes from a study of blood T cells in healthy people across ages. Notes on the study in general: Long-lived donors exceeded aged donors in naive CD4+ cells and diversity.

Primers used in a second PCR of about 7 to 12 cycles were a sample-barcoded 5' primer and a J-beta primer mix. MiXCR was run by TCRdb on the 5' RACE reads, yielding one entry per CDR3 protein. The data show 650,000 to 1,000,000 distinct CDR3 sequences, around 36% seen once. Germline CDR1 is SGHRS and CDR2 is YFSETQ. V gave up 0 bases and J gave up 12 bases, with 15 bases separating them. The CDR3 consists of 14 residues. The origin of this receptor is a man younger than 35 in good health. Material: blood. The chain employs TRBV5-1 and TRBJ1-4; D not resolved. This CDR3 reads CASSLVDGRKQLFF. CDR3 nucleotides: TGCGCCAGCAGCTTGGTAGACGGACGGAAACAACTGTTTTTT.